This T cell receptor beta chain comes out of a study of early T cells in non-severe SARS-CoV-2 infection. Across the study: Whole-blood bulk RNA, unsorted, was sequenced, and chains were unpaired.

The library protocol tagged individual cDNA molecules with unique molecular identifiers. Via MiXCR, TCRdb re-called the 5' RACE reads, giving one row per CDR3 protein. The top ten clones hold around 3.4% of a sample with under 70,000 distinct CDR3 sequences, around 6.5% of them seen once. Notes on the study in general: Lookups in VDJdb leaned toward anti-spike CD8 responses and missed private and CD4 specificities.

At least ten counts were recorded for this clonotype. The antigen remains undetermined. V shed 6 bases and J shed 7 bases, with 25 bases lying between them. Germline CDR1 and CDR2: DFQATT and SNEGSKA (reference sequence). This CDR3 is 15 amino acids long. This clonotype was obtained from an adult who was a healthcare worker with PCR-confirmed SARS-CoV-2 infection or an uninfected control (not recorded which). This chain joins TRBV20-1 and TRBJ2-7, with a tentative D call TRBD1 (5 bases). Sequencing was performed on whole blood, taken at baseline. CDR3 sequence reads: CSAPKVGVALGEQYF. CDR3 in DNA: TGCAGTGCCCCGAAGGTAGGGGTTGCTCTAGGGGAGCAGTACTTC.